One sample yielded the 30 T cell receptor beta chains listed below, sequenced in a study of T cell responses to AZD1222 COVID-19 vaccine. TCRdb keeps only in-frame clones here, not all; method: immunoSEQ multiplex PCR. This table has around 150,000 clones, roughly 89% appearing once. Source: peripheral blood, taken on day 0 of AZD1222 vaccination. Every receptor here comes from an adult in good health.

V gene TRBV15 combines with J gene TRBJ2-1; D remains ambiguous. The CDR3 is 16 amino acids. V was clipped by 1 base and J by 4 bases, with 14 bases between them. CDR1 is LNHNV, CDR2 YYDKDF, per germline (reference sequence). The CDR3, as DNA: TGTGCCACCAGCAGAGGTTCCCTAACGAATTACAATGAGCAGTTCTTC. This gives the protein CATSRGSLTNYNEQFF.

The J gene is TRBJ2-5, the V gene TRBV7-2; the D gene is possibly TRBD2 (7 bases). CDR1 is SGHTA, CDR2 FQGNSA, per germline. The CDR3 is 18 residues long. Trimming left V 5 bases short and J 5 bases short, with 27 bases between. The CDR3 nucleotides are TGTGCCAGCAGCCCGCGCGGTACTGGTTGGGGGGGCATGGAGACCCAGTACTTC. Translating it yields CASSPRGTGWGGMETQYF. Combining the CDR3 with reference TRBV7-2 and TRBJ2-5 gives the whole variable domain GAGVSQSPSNKVTEKGKDVELRCDPISGHTALYWYRQSLGQGLEFLIYFQGNSAPDKSGLPSDRFSAERTGGSVSTLTIQRTQQEDSAVYLCASSPRGTGWGGMETQYFGPGTRLLVL.

The J gene is TRBJ1-6, the V gene TRBV4-1, with 9 nucleotides matching TRBD1. Germline V gene data show CDR1 as MGHRA and CDR2 as YSYEKL. This CDR3 has 16 residues. With V trimmed by 0 bases and J by 8 bases, 5 bases remained unmatched. CDR3 region: CASSQETGGRYSPLHF. CDR3 coding DNA: TGCGCCAGCAGCCAAGAGACAGGGGGGAGGTATTCACCCCTCCACTTT.

The chain is built from TRBV9 and TRBJ1-1; the D is unclear. The CDR3 has 14 residues. V lost 0 bases, J lost 1 base, and 7 bases lay in between. Germline values: CDR1 SGDLS, CDR2 YYNGEE. The CDR3 DNA reads as TGTGCCAGCAGCGTAGATGAGGGGAACACTGAAGCTTTCTTT. It codes for CASSVDEGNTEAFF.

This CDR3 is CASSGRVTAQPQHF. CDR3 nucleotides: TGCGCCAGCAGTGGTCGGGTAACGGCGCAGCCCCAGCATTTT. This rearrangement joins TRBV5-1 to TRBJ1-5; no reliable D call. CDR3 length equals 14 residues. Germline V CDR1 and CDR2: SGHRS, YFSETQ. V was cut by 5 bases and J by 7 bases, with 16 bases left in between.

This chain uses TRBV10-2 with TRBJ2-1; 10 bases map to TRBD2. V gave up 4 bases and J gave up 5 bases; unmatched junction bases: 5. Germline CDR1 and CDR2: WSHSY and SAAADI. The CDR3 consists of 15 residues. The CDR3 protein is CASSGGLAEDNEQFF. The CDR3 DNA is TGCGCCAGCAGTGGTGGACTAGCGGAAGACAATGAGCAGTTCTTC.

This clone was observed a single time. The chain combines TRBV4-3 with TRBJ1-4, with D maybe TRBD1 (5 bases). Looked up from germline, CDR1 is LGHNA and CDR2 is YSLEER. Trimming removed 0 bases from V and 8 bases from J, with 13 bases in between. The CDR3 runs to 15 residues. The CDR3 loop is CASSQDPGFREKLFF. The CDR3 DNA is TGCGCCAGCAGCCAAGATCCAGGGTTTCGGGAAAAACTGTTTTTT.

The chain combines TRBV19 with TRBJ2-4, with a possible D match to TRBD2 (6 bases). V lost 4 bases and J 4 bases, leaving 14 bases between the germline ends. This CDR3 is 15 amino acids long. Germline V gene data show CDR1 as LNHDA and CDR2 as SQIVND (reference sequence). The CDR3 reads CASSREVGMKNIQYF. CDR3 nucleotide sequence: TGTGCCAGTAGTAGGGAGGTAGGGATGAAAAACATTCAGTACTTC. Using reference TRBV19 and TRBJ2-4 for the parts outside the CDR3, the full variable domain is DGGITQSPKYLFRKEGQNVTLSCEQNLNHDAMYWYRQDPGQGLRLIYYSQIVNDFQKGDIAEGYSVSREKKESFPLTVTSAQKNPTAFYLCASSREVGMKNIQYFGAGTRLSVL.

The CDR3 coding sequence is TGTGCCAGCAGCTTGGAGTGGAATTCACCCCTCCACTTT. It translates to CASSLEWNSPLHF. The chain has TRBV5-4 and TRBJ1-6, with no clear D. The ends were cut back, 0 bases at V and 7 bases at J, with 5 bases in the middle. The length of the CDR3 is 13 residues. Germline CDR1 is SGHNT and CDR2 is YYREEE (reference sequence).

The chain employs TRBV19 and TRBJ2-7; no definite D call. Trimming took 1 base from V and 2 from J, leaving 6 bases between them. Germline-derived CDR1 and CDR2 are LNHDA and SQIVND (reference sequence). CDR3 length: 13 amino acids. CDR3 coding DNA: TGTGCCAGTAGTATAGCACCGGCCTACGAGCAGTACTTC. This gives the protein CASSIAPAYEQYF.

The J gene is TRBJ2-7, the V gene TRBV5-5; D call uncertain. Trimming cost V 3 bases and J 0 bases, with 1 base left between them. Germline values: CDR1 SGHKS, CDR2 YYEKEE (reference sequence). The CDR3 consists of 11 residues. The CDR3 region is CASSSSYEQYF. CDR3 DNA sequence: TGTGCCAGCAGCTCCTCCTACGAGCAGTACTTC.

V usage is TRBV6-5 and J usage is TRBJ2-7; D not certain. The CDR3 length is 12 residues. Trimming took 2 bases from V and 2 from J, leaving 4 bases between them. The germline V gene encodes CDR1 MNHEY and CDR2 SVGAGI. The CDR3 region is CASSYPPYEQYF. The CDR3 region has the DNA TGTGCCAGCAGTTACCCTCCCTACGAGCAGTACTTC.

This rearrangement joins TRBV28 to TRBJ2-7; D may be TRBD1 or TRBD2 (5 bases each). Trimming cost V 6 bases and J 3 bases, with 6 bases left between them. The CDR3 is made up of 11 amino acids. The germline gives CDR1 MDHEN, CDR2 SYDVKM. This chain's CDR3 is CASRGDYEQYF. CDR3 DNA sequence: TGTGCCAGCAGGGGGGACTACGAGCAGTACTTC.

The chain employs TRBV5-7 and TRBJ1-5; D is unresolved. TRBV5-7 falls under the ORF class, with uncertain function. The CDR3 is 15 amino acids. The CDR3, as DNA: TGTCCGAACCCGACTTCCGGGTATAGCAATCAGCCCCAGCATTTT. Protein: CPNPTSGYSNQPQHF.

This clone was detected only once. The genes are TRBV6-5 and TRBJ2-7; possible D gene TRBD1, 5 bases. CDR1 is MNHEY and CDR2 is SVGAGI in the germline V gene. V gave up 0 bases and J gave up 1 base, with 10 bases separating them. The CDR3 sequence is 15 residues long. The CDR3 region is CASSYSRQISYEQYF. The CDR3 nucleotides read TGTGCCAGCAGTTACTCGCGACAGATATCCTACGAGCAGTACTTC.

This chain joins TRBV30 and TRBJ2-5; D remains unclear. Germline V lookup: CDR1 GTSNPN, CDR2 SVGIG (reference sequence). The CDR3 covers 15 residues. Trimming took off 2 bases at V and 5 bases at J, with 18 bases between the two ends. For the CDR3, the DNA is TGTGCCTGGAGTAGGGTAATGGCCGGCAGGGAGACCCAGTACTTC. It specifies CAWSRVMAGRETQYF.

J is TRBJ1-2 and V is TRBV5-1; D unclear. In germline, CDR1 is SGHRS, CDR2 YFSETQ. The ends were cut back, 1 base at V and 0 bases at J, with 4 bases in the middle. The CDR3 totals 13 residues. The CDR3 loop reads CASSLPTNYGYTF. Written as DNA, the CDR3 is TGCGCCAGCAGCTTGCCGACTAACTATGGCTACACCTTC.

This clone appeared a single time. V and J are TRBV30 and TRBJ1-3; D is perhaps TRBD1 (5 bases). The CDR3 covers 14 residues. V shed 5 bases and J shed 2 bases, with 13 bases lying between them. Germline-derived CDR1 and CDR2 are GTSNPN and SVGIG (reference sequence). Here the CDR3 DNA reads TGTGCCTGGGGAATGGGGGGGGCTGGAAACACCATATATTTT. It yields the protein CAWGMGGAGNTIYF.

The chain couples TRBV9 to TRBJ1-6; D call uncertain. Germline V gene sequence: CDR1 SGDLS, CDR2 YYNGEE. The ends were cut back, 0 bases at V and 13 bases at J, with 20 bases in the middle. The length of the CDR3 is 16 residues. This chain's CDR3 is CASSVGMRILPSPLHF. The CDR3 coding sequence is TGTGCCAGCAGCGTAGGTATGCGAATCCTACCTTCCCCCCTCCACTTT.

This sequence joins TRBV19 and TRBJ1-4; no firm D call. Germline loops: CDR1 LNHDA, CDR2 SQIVND (reference sequence). V lost 1 base to trimming and J lost 3 bases, with 9 bases between them. This CDR3 is 15 amino acids long. The CDR3 nucleotides read TGTGCCAGTAGTATAGGAGGGTCATCTAATGAAAAACTGTTTTTT. It specifies CASSIGGSSNEKLFF.

There are a few counts of this clone. The chain carries TRBV27 and TRBJ2-3; 10 nucleotides match TRBD2. The CDR3 contains 16 residues. V was clipped by 5 bases and J by 5 bases; unmatched bases: 10. Germline values: CDR1 MNHEY, CDR2 SMNVEV (reference sequence). The CDR3 DNA sequence: TGTGCCAGCAGTCGCCTAGCGGGAGAAAAAAGAGATACGCAGTATTTT. Translated: CASSRLAGEKRDTQYF.

J is TRBJ2-7 and V is TRBV19; 9 positions agree with TRBD2. This CDR3 is built from 14 residues. J was trimmed by 3 bases and V by 6 bases; bases with no gene match: 6. Germline V lookup: CDR1 LNHDA, CDR2 SQIVND (reference sequence). CDR3 amino acids: CASSAGTSIYEQYF. The DNA of the CDR3 is TGTGCCAGTAGCGCCGGGACTAGCATCTACGAGCAGTACTTC.

The rearrangement joins TRBV7-6 to TRBJ2-6; D is ambiguous. The CDR3 runs 15 residues. Germline V CDR1 and CDR2: SGHVS, FNYEAQ. V shed 5 bases and J shed 3 bases, with 11 bases lying between them. CDR3: CASSPGDGGANVLTF. In DNA, the CDR3 is TGTGCCAGCAGCCCAGGTGATGGTGGGGCCAACGTCCTGACTTTC.

The chain links TRBV28 to TRBJ1-3, with 8 positions matching TRBD1. The CDR3 length is 14 residues. The germline gives CDR1 MDHEN, CDR2 SYDVKM. J was trimmed by 2 bases and V by 6 bases; bases with no gene match: 3. CDR3 amino acids: CASRQQGAGNTIYF. CDR3 DNA: TGTGCCAGCAGGCAACAGGGGGCTGGAAACACCATATATTTT.

V usage is TRBV28 and J usage is TRBJ1-1; TRBD1 aligns across 10 bases. Germline V gives CDR1 MDHEN, CDR2 SYDVKM. This CDR3 comprises 17 residues. Trimming removed 8 bases from V and 2 bases from J; junction bases left unmatched: 14. The DNA for the CDR3 is TGTGCCAGCGGGACAGGGGCCGCTCTGGGGGAAAACACTGAAGCTTTCTTT. This encodes CASGTGAALGENTEAFF.

The chain recombines TRBV25-1 with TRBJ1-6; no definite D call. The CDR3 has 16 residues. The V end lost 5 bases, the J end lost 6 bases, and 17 bases lay between the germline ends. The germline V gene has CDR1 MGHDK and CDR2 SYGVNS. The CDR3 DNA reads as TGTGCCAGCAGTTTGTACGCGGATCGAACTAATTCACCCCTCCACTTT. Translation gives CASSLYADRTNSPLHF.

The chain recombines TRBV5-6 with TRBJ1-5, with a tentative D call TRBD1 (5 bases). Germline assignment: CDR1 SGHDT and CDR2 YYEEEE. Deletions cut 4 bases from V and 2 bases from J, with 13 bases between. This CDR3 is 15 amino acids long. The CDR3 DNA sequence: TGTGCCAGCAGCGCCGGACCGGGACGCAATCAGCCCCAGCATTTT. This codes for CASSAGPGRNQPQHF.

This chain connects TRBV12-3 or TRBV12-4 to TRBJ1-2; 9 bases fit TRBD1. The CDR3 extends over 12 amino acids. V trimming: 7 bases; J trimming: 6 bases; junction bases outside the gene matches: 3. The CDR3 DNA reads TGTGCCAGCACCCGGACAGGGGATGGCTACACCTTC. Translating gives CASTRTGDGYTF.

This clone occurred once. The chain uses TRBV28 and TRBJ1-6; 9 bases are shared with TRBD1. The germline gives CDR1 MDHEN, CDR2 SYDVKM. The CDR3 spans 19 residues. J was trimmed by 0 bases and V by 5 bases; bases with no gene match: 11. In nucleotides, the CDR3 is TGTGCCAGCAGTCCCTATGACGGACAGGGGAGCTCCTATAATTCACCCCTCCACTTT. It encodes CASSPYDGQGSSYNSPLHF.

The V gene is TRBV30, the J gene TRBJ1-1; D is uncertain. The germline CDR1 and CDR2 sequences are GTSNPN and SVGIG (reference sequence). Trimming took off 1 base at V and 6 bases at J, with 12 bases between the two ends. There are 13 residues in the CDR3. The CDR3 region is CAWSAGLDAEAFF. CDR3 DNA sequence: TGTGCCTGGAGTGCGGGGTTGGATGCTGAAGCTTTCTTT.